This TCR beta chain was sequenced in a study of T cells in tumors and immune-related adverse events. CDR3 size: 14 residues. J lost 5 bases, V lost 5 bases, and 9 bases had no gene match. Germline V gene data show CDR1 as SGHRS and CDR2 as YFSETQ. The protocol was immunoSEQ multiplex PCR, while the TCRdb copy is restricted to in-frame clones and leaves out a portion. Altogether more than 20,000 clones are present, about 90% being singletons, with the ten largest covering about 1.5%. The V gene is TRBV5-1, the J gene TRBJ2-5; 7 bases align to TRBD2. The TCR comes from a female donor with metastatic renal cell carcinoma. Sequencing used lymph node tissue, obtained from a patient treated with anti-PD-1 therapy. The CDR3 loop is CASRTGSGEETQYF. The DNA for the CDR3 is TGCGCCAGCAGAACGGGGAGCGGGGAGGAGACCCAGTACTTC.